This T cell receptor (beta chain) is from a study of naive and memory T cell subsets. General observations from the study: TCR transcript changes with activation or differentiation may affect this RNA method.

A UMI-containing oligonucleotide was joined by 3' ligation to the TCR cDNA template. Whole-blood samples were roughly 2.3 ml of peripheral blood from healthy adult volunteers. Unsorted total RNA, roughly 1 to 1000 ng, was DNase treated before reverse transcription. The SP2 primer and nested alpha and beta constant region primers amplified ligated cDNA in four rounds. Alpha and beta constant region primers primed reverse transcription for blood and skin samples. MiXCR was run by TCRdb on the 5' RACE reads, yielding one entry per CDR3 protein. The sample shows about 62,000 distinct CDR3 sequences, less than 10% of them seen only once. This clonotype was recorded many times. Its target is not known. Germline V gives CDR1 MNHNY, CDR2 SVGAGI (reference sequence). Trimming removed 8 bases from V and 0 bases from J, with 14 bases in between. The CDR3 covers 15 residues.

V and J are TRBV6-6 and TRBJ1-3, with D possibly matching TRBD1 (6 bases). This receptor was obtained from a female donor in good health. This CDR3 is CASGDRLPSGNTIYF. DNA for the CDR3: TGTGCCAGCGGAGACAGGTTACCCTCTGGAAACACCATATATTTT.